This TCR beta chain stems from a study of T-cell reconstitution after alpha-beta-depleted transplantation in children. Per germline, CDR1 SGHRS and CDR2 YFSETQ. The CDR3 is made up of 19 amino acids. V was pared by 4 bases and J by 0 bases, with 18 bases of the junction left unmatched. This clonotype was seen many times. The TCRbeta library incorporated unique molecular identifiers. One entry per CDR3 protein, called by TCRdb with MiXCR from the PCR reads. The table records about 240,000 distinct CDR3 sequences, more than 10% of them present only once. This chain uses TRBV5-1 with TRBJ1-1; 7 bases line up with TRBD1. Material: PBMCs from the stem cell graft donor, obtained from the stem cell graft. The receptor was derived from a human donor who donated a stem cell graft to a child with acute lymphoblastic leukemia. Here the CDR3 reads CASSPTPTGQWGLNTEAFF. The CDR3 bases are TGCGCCAGCAGCCCTACCCCGACAGGGCAGTGGGGTCTGAACACTGAAGCTTTCTTT.